This paragraph covers one T cell receptor beta chain sequence. Its antigen is undetermined. Sample-barcoded 5' priming and a J-beta primer mix drove a second PCR of roughly 7 to 11 cycles. TCRdb independently ran MiXCR on the 5' RACE reads; one entry per CDR3 protein. The table has fewer than 2,000,000 distinct CDR3 sequences, about two fifths seen once. These data come from a study of blood T cells in healthy people across ages. Study-level results: Higher diversity and more naive CD4+ cells were features of long-lived donors, compared to aged donors. Older age coincided with a roughly linear decline in TCR beta diversity per million T cells.

Germline CDR1 is MNHEY and CDR2 is SVGAGI. The CDR3 is 14 amino acids. Trimming pared 6 bases from V and 3 bases from J, leaving 15 bases between. This TCR came from a human donor in good health. V and J are TRBV6-5 and TRBJ2-7; TRBD2 is a possible D gene (6 bases). Sequences were obtained from blood. The CDR3 region is CASRPTTEGYEQYF. CDR3 DNA sequence: TGTGCCAGCAGGCCCACGACGGAGGGCTACGAGCAGTACTTC.